Given below is one T cell receptor (beta chain) in context. Its specificity is unknown. These data are taken from a study of cytomegalovirus exposure and HLA in healthy donors. General study findings and limits: A later analysis appeared to link common viral pathogens to several of the most significant clusters. In an earlier analysis, about 87% or about 30%: the productive usage of most TCR beta V segments. Highest at DRB1 and lowest at HLA-C, TCR association rates differed among HLA loci in a later analysis.

Nominally healthy donors were sampled, though unrecorded immune exposures were likely. Germline V gene data show CDR1 as MNHEY and CDR2 as SMNVEV (reference sequence). There are 17 residues in the CDR3. The J segment lost 1 base and the V segment lost 6 bases, leaving 12 bases of the junction unmatched. The study ran its PCR with 60 Vbeta and 13 Jbeta primers. Clones were read by immunoSEQ multiplex PCR, and TCRdb kept only the in-frame ones, dropping some. This sample has 220,000 or so clones; around 73% occur once, and the top ten carry around 4%. This chain joins TRBV27 and TRBJ2-1; 7 bases match TRBD1. Sequencing was carried out using PBMCs. This receptor was obtained from a male donor in good health and CMV-seronegative. This CDR3 reads CASSPNAGQASYNEQFF. CDR3 coding DNA: TGTGCCAGCAGCCCCAACGCCGGACAGGCTTCCTACAATGAGCAGTTCTTC.